This T cell receptor beta chain was profiled in a study of neurological immune-mediated disorders. PBMCs stored at -80 C, 2 million in total, were the source of the unsorted libraries. Study-wide results and limits: For the multiple sclerosis repertoire cluster, an association with any clinical or MRI feature was absent. It was HTLV-1-associated myelopathy that showed the most TCR clonal expansion, while multiple sclerosis showed the least, falling below healthy controls.

On this clonotype itself: The antigen is undetermined. This may arise from a read error, as a much more abundant clone is one base away.

Losses at the gene ends were 0 bases for V and 7 bases for J; bases not matched to a gene: 11. The germline V gene encodes CDR1 DFQATT and CDR2 SNEGSKA (reference sequence). The CDR3 has 15 residues. With 10-nucleotide random UMIs, 5'RACE was used to make the cDNA. TCRdb re-derived calls from the 5' RACE reads in MiXCR, one entry per CDR3 protein. The data hold about 55,000 distinct CDR3 sequences, with around 3.6% observed a single time. The J gene is TRBJ2-7, the V gene TRBV20-1; 8 bases are a match to TRBD2. The sequencing sample was made of PBMCs. The sequence was collected from a man aged 30 to 45 with multiple sclerosis. CDR3 in amino acids: CSARDLAGGLNEQYF. In DNA form, the CDR3 reads TGCAGTGCTAGAGATCTCGCGGGAGGATTAAATGAGCAGTACTTC.